The 16 T cell receptor beta chains below come from one sample, sequenced in a study of T cell changes during pregnancy in multiple sclerosis. Some clones are missing from TCRdb's copy, which holds only in-frame ones; the method was immunoSEQ multiplex PCR. Of tens of thousands of clones detected, approximately 94% appear once; the ten largest clones hold over 2%. The sample consisted of peripheral blood, taken in the third trimester of pregnancy. The receptors originated from a female donor with multiple sclerosis, enrolled in a pregnancy study.

This chain connects TRBV10-3 to TRBJ2-3; D is perhaps TRBD1 (5 bases). V lost 7 bases, J lost 5 bases, and 16 bases lay in between. The V gene's germline CDR1 is ENHRY and CDR2 SYGVKD. The CDR3 runs to 14 residues. The CDR3 reads CAIMVQGHQDTQYF. For the CDR3, the DNA is TGTGCCATCATGGTCCAGGGCCATCAAGATACGCAGTATTTT.

This clone came up once. The chain links TRBV11-2 to TRBJ2-6, with 9 bases matching TRBD2. CDR1 SGHAT and CDR2 FQNNGV come from the germline V gene. The CDR3 runs to 17 residues. Unmatched junction bases numbered 4, after V lost 2 bases and J lost 2 bases. CDR3 sequence: CASSLFSGGAGANVLTF. The CDR3 bases are TGTGCCAGCAGCTTATTTAGCGGGGGAGCTGGGGCCAACGTCCTGACTTTC. The full variable domain, in which reference TRBV11-2 and TRBJ2-6 provide the parts outside the CDR3, is EAGVAQSPRYKIIEKRQSVAFWCNPISGHATLYWYQQILGQGPKLLIQFQNNGVVDDSQLPKDRFSAERLKGVDSTLKIQPAKLEDSAVYLCASSLFSGGAGANVLTFGAGSRLTVL.

The chain joins TRBV20-1 to TRBJ2-1; D not resolved. Germline loops: CDR1 DFQATT, CDR2 SNEGSKA (reference sequence). The CDR3 consists of 10 residues. V shed 3 bases and J shed 11 bases, with 8 bases lying between them. As DNA, the CDR3 is TGCAGTGCTAGGTTGCAGAAGCAGTTCTTC. Encoded protein: CSARLQKQFF.

The V call is TRBV29-1, the J call TRBJ1-3; D may be TRBD1 (6 bases). The CDR3 is made up of 12 amino acids. V lost 6 bases and J lost 7, with 13 bases in between. Per germline, CDR1 SQVTM and CDR2 ANQGSEA. In DNA, the CDR3 is TGCAGCGTGGAAACAGGGATGAACACCATATATTTT. Translating it yields CSVETGMNTIYF.

The V call is TRBV29-1, the J call TRBJ2-1; 14 nucleotides align to TRBD2. CDR1 is SQVTM and CDR2 is ANQGSEA in the germline V gene. The CDR3 extends over 15 amino acids. V dropped 6 bases and J dropped 5; count of bases not matched to a gene: 6. Here the CDR3 reads CSVQRTSGGNNEQFF. The CDR3 DNA sequence: TGCAGCGTCCAACGGACTAGCGGGGGGAACAATGAGCAGTTCTTC.

This clone was seen once. This chain uses TRBV6-1 with TRBJ1-6; 7 nucleotides match TRBD1. V trimming: 4 bases; J trimming: 6 bases; junction bases outside the gene matches: 9. CDR3 length: 16 residues. Germline V CDR1 and CDR2: MNHNS, SASEGT. CDR3 amino acids: CASSADRAGPNSPLHF. CDR3 sequence (DNA): TGTGCCAGCAGTGCAGACAGGGCGGGACCTAATTCACCCCTCCACTTT.

The chain is built from TRBV5-1 and TRBJ1-2, with 8 bases aligning to TRBD1. The CDR3 has 14 amino acids. Germline V gives CDR1 SGHRS, CDR2 YFSETQ. J gave up 6 bases and V 0 bases, and 4 bases lay outside the gene matches. The CDR3 loop is CASSLATGQDGYTF. The CDR3 DNA reads as TGCGCCAGCAGCTTGGCCACGGGACAGGATGGCTACACCTTC.

This chain joins TRBV7-9 and TRBJ2-7, with 7 nucleotides matching TRBD1. The germline V gene encodes CDR1 SEHNR and CDR2 FQNEAQ (reference sequence). The CDR3 loop spans 15 amino acids. Trimming removed 1 base from V and 2 bases from J; junction bases left unmatched: 5. CDR3 sequence reads: CASSLVTGRTYEQYF. CDR3 nucleotides: TGTGCCAGCAGCTTAGTGACAGGGAGAACCTACGAGCAGTACTTC.

The V and J genes are TRBV5-1 and TRBJ1-2, with 9 bases matching TRBD1. V dropped 4 bases and J dropped 4; count of bases not matched to a gene: 8. Germline-derived CDR1 and CDR2 are SGHRS and YFSETQ. This CDR3 is 15 amino acids long. CDR3 sequence: CASSLQGANPYGYTF. Here the CDR3 DNA reads TGCGCCAGCAGCCTACAGGGGGCTAATCCCTATGGCTACACCTTC.

This clone appeared once. The chain uses TRBV6-6 and TRBJ1-3; tentative D call: TRBD1 (6 bases). The CDR3 has 13 amino acids. The germline gives CDR1 MNHNY, CDR2 SVGAGI (reference sequence). Trimming took 4 bases from V and 5 from J, leaving 9 bases between them. The CDR3 DNA sequence: TGTGCCAGCAGTTTGGACAGAAGAAACACCATATATTTT. Encoded protein: CASSLDRRNTIYF.

The J gene is TRBJ2-2, the V gene TRBV7-9, with a tentative D call TRBD1 (5 bases). Trimming removed 1 base at V and 5 bases at J, with 17 bases between. Germline V CDR1 and CDR2: SEHNR, FQNEAQ (reference sequence). The CDR3 length is 17 residues. In DNA form, the CDR3 reads TGTGCCAGCAGCTTAGGTTTCCGCGGACAAGATACCGGGGAGCTGTTTTTT. Protein product: CASSLGFRGQDTGELFF.

The V gene is TRBV7-8, the J gene TRBJ2-7; D is possibly TRBD2 (7 bases). Per the germline V gene, CDR1 is SGHVS and CDR2 is FQNEAQ. V was cut by 1 base and J by 0 bases, with 16 bases left in between. There are 17 residues in the CDR3. CDR3 sequence reads: CASSLGRQGGASYEQYF. The CDR3 region has the DNA TGTGCCAGCAGCTTAGGGAGACAAGGGGGGGCCTCCTACGAGCAGTACTTC.

This chain joins TRBV9 and TRBJ1-2; 7 positions match TRBD1. After removal of 3 bases from V and 2 bases from J, the junction contained 4 bases not matched to a gene. Per germline, CDR1 SGDLS and CDR2 YYNGEE. The CDR3 is 14 residues long. CDR3 bases: TGTGCCAGCAGCGGAGGGGGCGGAAACTATGGCTACACCTTC. It translates to CASSGGGGNYGYTF.

This chain links TRBV12-5 with TRBJ2-1; tentative D call: TRBD1 (6 bases). Germline V gene data show CDR1 as LGHNT and CDR2 as FRNRAP. V lost 1 base to trimming and J lost 8 bases, with 12 bases between them. This CDR3 contains 14 residues. The CDR3 protein is CASGLAGARDEQFF. Here the CDR3 DNA reads TGTGCTAGTGGTTTGGCAGGGGCGCGCGATGAGCAGTTCTTC. The entire variable domain, with the rest obtained from reference TRBV12-5 and TRBJ2-1, is as follows: DARVTQTPRHKVTEMGQEVTMRCQPILGHNTVFWYRQTMMQGLELLAYFRNRAPLDDSGMPKDRFSAEMPDATLATLKIQPSEPRDSAVYFCASGLAGARDEQFFGPGTRLTVL.

The rearrangement uses TRBV15 and TRBJ2-7; D is possibly TRBD1 (5 bases). CDR3 size: 17 residues. V was trimmed by 0 bases and J by 5 bases, leaving 20 bases between them. Germline assignment: CDR1 LNHNV and CDR2 YYDKDF (reference sequence). CDR3 sequence (DNA): TGTGCCACCAGCAGAGATGATAGACAGCTCGACTGGCACGAGCAGTACTTC. It encodes CATSRDDRQLDWHEQYF.

This clone was found once. The chain links TRBV6-6 to TRBJ2-1, with 9 positions matching TRBD1. The CDR3 extends over 15 amino acids. Germline CDR1 reads MNHNY; CDR2 reads SVGAGI (reference sequence). After removal of 6 bases from V and 4 bases from J, the junction contained 7 bases not matched to a gene. The CDR3 sequence is CASRAPGQGYNEQFF. The CDR3, as DNA: TGTGCCAGCAGGGCCCCCGGACAGGGGTACAATGAGCAGTTCTTC.